The 14 T cell receptor beta chains below all came from one sample that was sequenced in a study of early T cells in non-severe SARS-CoV-2 infection. TCRdb processed the 5' RACE reads anew with MiXCR; each CDR3 protein has one entry. The repertoire holds roughly 68,000 distinct CDR3 sequences, with just under 5% as singletons. Sequenced material: whole blood. The receptors originated from an adult who was a healthcare worker with PCR-confirmed SARS-CoV-2 infection or an uninfected control (not recorded which).

This clonotype was recorded many times. The V call is TRBV24-1, the J call TRBJ2-3; 11 nucleotides agree with TRBD2. The CDR3 sequence is 15 residues long. Trimming removed 3 bases from V and 4 bases from J; junction bases left unmatched: 2. Looked up from germline, CDR1 is KGHDR and CDR2 is SFDVKD. CDR3 region: CATSDTSGSADTQYF. Written as DNA, the CDR3 is TGTGCCACCAGTGATACTAGCGGGAGCGCAGATACGCAGTATTTT.

This rearrangement joins TRBV6-2 or TRBV6-3 to TRBJ2-2, with TRBD1 matching 11 bases. With 2 bases clipped from V and 6 bases from J, the junction kept 8 bases outside the gene matches. CDR1 MNHEY and CDR2 SVGEGT come from the germline V gene. The CDR3 is 17 amino acids. In nucleotides, the CDR3 is TGTGCCAGCAGTTACCTAACCGGGACAGGGGGATCCGGGGAGCTGTTTTTT. Translated, it gives CASSYLTGTGGSGELFF.

In this sample, this clonotype turned up many times. This rearrangement joins TRBV20-1 to TRBJ2-7; D remains ambiguous. The CDR3 contains 16 residues. In germline, CDR1 is DFQATT, CDR2 SNEGSKA (reference sequence). Trimming shortened V by 3 bases and J by 0 bases, and 18 bases separated the two germline ends. The CDR3 loop is CSASFSDPSISYEQYF. The CDR3 DNA reads as TGCAGTGCTAGTTTTTCGGACCCATCAATCTCCTACGAGCAGTACTTC.

The chain employs TRBV7-8 and TRBJ2-4; either TRBD1 or TRBD2 may fit D (6 bases each). Looked up from germline, CDR1 is SGHVS and CDR2 is FQNEAQ. The CDR3 consists of 17 residues. The germline V and J ends were trimmed by 0 bases and 0 bases, with 12 bases remaining between them. The CDR3 loop is CASSLASQGLAKNIQYF. CDR3 DNA sequence: TGTGCCAGCAGCTTAGCCTCACAGGGACTAGCCAAAAACATTCAGTACTTC. Looking up the rest from reference TRBV7-8 and TRBJ2-4 gives the full variable domain: GAGVSQSPRYKVAKRGQDVALRCDPISGHVSLFWYQQALGQGPEFLTYFQNEAQLDKSGLPSDRFFAERPEGSVSTLKIQRTQQEDSAVYLCASSLASQGLAKNIQYFGAGTRLSVL.

This clonotype was seen repeatedly, ten times or more. This chain joins TRBV14 and TRBJ2-7; D possibly matches TRBD1 or TRBD2 (5 bases each). CDR1 is SGHDN and CDR2 is FVKESK in the germline V gene. V dropped 3 bases and J dropped 2 bases, with 17 bases sitting between them. The CDR3 has 16 residues. The CDR3 sequence: CASSHYGAGGTYEQYF. The CDR3 DNA is TGTGCCAGCAGCCATTACGGGGCAGGTGGAACCTACGAGCAGTACTTC.

This clonotype was observed a few times. The chain recombines TRBV11-3 with TRBJ2-1; D ambiguous. This CDR3 is built from 16 residues. Trimming took off 3 bases at V and 1 base at J, with 13 bases between the two ends. Germline loops: CDR1 SGHNT, CDR2 YENEEA. CDR3 nucleotides: TGTGCCAGCAGCTTCCGTGGCGTGGGTTCCTACAATGAGCAGTTCTTC. It specifies CASSFRGVGSYNEQFF.

This clonotype was seen a few times. This chain uses TRBV5-6 with TRBJ2-3; 7 bases fit TRBD1. Germline CDR1 and CDR2: SGHDT and YYEEEE. V was pared by 3 bases and J by 6 bases, with 16 bases of the junction left unmatched. This CDR3 is built from 17 residues. The CDR3 DNA follows: TGTGCCAGCAGCTCCACAGAAGGGGACAGCCTATTTGATACGCAGTATTTT. Residues: CASSSTEGDSLFDTQYF.

The chain joins TRBV3-1 to TRBJ2-1; 9 bases agree with TRBD1. Germline CDR1 and CDR2: LGHDT and YNNKEL (reference sequence). The CDR3 runs to 20 residues. With 2 bases clipped from V and 9 bases from J, the junction kept 23 bases outside the gene matches. CDR3 amino acids: CASSQLHWSPGQGLQSEQFF. In DNA form, the CDR3 reads TGTGCCAGCAGCCAATTGCACTGGAGTCCGGGACAGGGACTACAGAGTGAGCAGTTCTTC.

V usage is TRBV21-1 and J usage is TRBJ2-3; TRBD1, as called in the table, went unchecked against the DNA. TRBV21-1 is assigned pseudogene status. This CDR3 contains 15 residues. CDR3 region: CASSKNRGAGDTQYF. The CDR3 coding sequence is TGTGCCAGCAGCAAAAATCGGGGGGCGGGAGATACGCAGTATTTT.

The J gene is TRBJ2-1, the V gene TRBV10-3; D not resolved. CDR3 length: 12 residues. Trimming stripped 8 bases from V and 8 bases from J, with 13 bases between. Per germline, CDR1 ENHRY and CDR2 SYGVKD. In DNA, the CDR3 is TGTGCCATCCGGGTAGGGTACGATGAGCAGTTCTTC. Protein: CAIRVGYDEQFF.

This clonotype was found many times. The V gene is TRBV7-9, the J gene TRBJ1-2; D is unclear. Germline lookup yields CDR1 SEHNR and CDR2 FQNEAQ (reference sequence). Trimming removed 5 bases at V and 5 bases at J, with 18 bases between. The CDR3 contains 15 residues. CDR3 amino acids: CASSTPKNDLYGYTF. In DNA form, the CDR3 reads TGTGCCAGCAGCACCCCCAAAAATGACCTTTATGGCTACACCTTC.

This clonotype was seen many times. The rearrangement joins TRBV20-1 to TRBJ1-1; D remains unclear. Trimming cost V 0 bases and J 1 base, with 6 bases left between them. The CDR3 covers 13 residues. CDR1 is DFQATT and CDR2 is SNEGSKA in the germline V gene (reference sequence). The CDR3 nucleotides are TGCAGTGCTAGAGATCGAGGGAACACTGAAGCTTTCTTT. Amino acids: CSARDRGNTEAFF.

A few counts support this clonotype. This chain's CDR3 is CASSRGPSTDTQYF. The CDR3 nucleotides are TGCGCCAGCAGCCGCGGACCAAGCACAGATACGCAGTATTTT. The gene calls are TRBV5-1 and TRBJ2-3; D is unresolved. This CDR3 is built from 14 residues. The V gene's germline CDR1 is SGHRS and CDR2 YFSETQ. V lost 4 bases and J 0 bases, leaving 9 bases between the germline ends.

The chain carries TRBV6-2 or TRBV6-3 and TRBJ2-2; D is possibly TRBD1 (6 bases). Germline-derived CDR1 and CDR2 are MNHEY and SVGEGT. The CDR3 runs to 17 residues. Trimming removed 4 bases from V and 3 bases from J, with 18 bases in between. CDR3 loop: CASSFLIRDTYTGELFF. The CDR3 DNA is TGTGCCAGCAGTTTTTTGATACGGGACACCTACACCGGGGAGCTGTTTTTT.